This record looks at one T cell receptor beta chain sequence and its context. This clone came up a few times. Its antigen is currently not known. The sample holds no much larger clone one base away, and base qualities are not on file. The entire amount of isolated RNA was reverse transcribed using the High Capacity cDNA Reverse Transcription Kit, so the sequenced TCRB transcripts were expressed ones. Deep immunoSEQ sequencing was applied to naive, central memory and regulatory T cell samples, giving an average of around 3.8 million total reads per sample. After sorted cells were lysed in RLT buffer, RNA was extracted with DNase-treated RNeasy Micro or Mini kits, with the choice depending on cell number. Each cell subset was processed separately to prevent cross-contamination, with patient and healthy donor samples processed together. TCRB sequences were amplified from cDNA with the immunoSEQ multiplex PCR, producing 87-bp fragments spanning the CDR3 region. The amplicons were sequenced using the Illumina HiSeq platform. Per the authors' processing: PCR bias was computationally corrected using synthetic template baselines, reads within Hamming distance 2 were collapsed, and singletons that could not be merged were discarded. Reads were aligned against IMGT so that V, D and J genes, CDR3 length and insertions or deletions at six rearrangement sites could be assigned. Clonotype counts were normalized to sorted cell number within each subset before computing true diversity and Gini coefficients with the tcR R package. The overlap coefficient, calculated on TCRB nucleotide sequences, was used to quantify repertoire sharing. The table comes from immuneACCESS by way of TCRdb, which keeps in-frame sequences with V and J called. Part of the clones is missing from these tables; in studies checked, under half for an unresolved V gene and the rest for unknown reasons. The V and J calls and clone size were taken over from that table, and D and trimming were inferred from the DNA. Within this sample are about 180,000 clones, with less than 9.5% of them counted one time only. The ten largest clones represent roughly 0.97% of the sample.

The sample originates from a study of beta chain features in type 1 diabetes (dated by TCRdb to between 2017 and 2018). Turning to the overall study: Mean age, gender distribution, total cell number and subset yield were not different between patients and healthy donors. Across all samples, some 99 million sorted cells were examined, and cell number per subset correlated strongly with RNA yield. In the study, recently diagnosed type 1 diabetes patients and matched healthy donors were compared on the TCRB repertoires of their sorted circulating CD4+ T cell subsets. Whereas all 28 donors provided naive and central memory subsets, regulatory and stem cell-like memory subsets were isolated from just 8 patients and about eight healthy donors.

From each donor, a single peripheral blood sample of roughly 0.11 L on average was drawn into heparinised tubes. Naive, central memory, regulatory and stem cell-like memory CD4+ T cells were sorted on a BD FACSAria II using a panel including CD45RO, CCR7, CD25, CD127, CD95 and CD27. A purity above 98% was achieved for all sorted populations. PBMCs were separated immediately by Lymphoprep density gradient centrifugation and were stained directly, without being cultured. To minimize batch effects, samples were stained and sorted in pairs, one healthy donor with one patient per experiment. V is trimmed back by 2 bases and J by 5 bases, and the junction contains 3 bases that no gene match accounts for. CDR1 and CDR2, per the germline V gene, are MNHEY and SVGAGI. From its cysteine to its phenylalanine, the CDR3 spans 13 amino acids. Here the CDR3 DNA is all that survives: 39 bases in frame from base 1.

Summary of the overall study and its limitations: At VDJ recombination sites, type 1 diabetes patients had fewer insertions and more deleted nucleotides, which implies abnormalities in thymic rearrangement. Because cDNA was sequenced instead of genomic DNA, highly expressing activated cells could be over-represented, though the groups showed no difference in activation or CD3 levels. HLA sub-analyses involved small numbers of individuals, so any influence of HLA type on TCRB rearrangement remained unresolved. Naive, central memory and regulatory TCRB repertoires appeared to be more similar among patients than among healthy donors. In all four CD4+ subsets, TCRB CDR3 length was moderately but significantly shorter in type 1 diabetes patients. Shorter templates might have been favored by PCR, but patient and control samples were amplified and corrected together, so both groups would have been affected equally by any skew.

The V and J segments used are TRBV6-5 and TRBJ2-7, and 7 junctional nucleotides match TRBD1. Material for sequencing was central memory CD4+ T cells from blood. This sequence was found in a woman aged 40 to 50 with type 1 diabetes. CDR3 sequence: CASSYNRGNEQYF. The DNA reads as follows: TGTGCCAGCAGTTACAACAGGGGAAACGAGCAGTACTTC.